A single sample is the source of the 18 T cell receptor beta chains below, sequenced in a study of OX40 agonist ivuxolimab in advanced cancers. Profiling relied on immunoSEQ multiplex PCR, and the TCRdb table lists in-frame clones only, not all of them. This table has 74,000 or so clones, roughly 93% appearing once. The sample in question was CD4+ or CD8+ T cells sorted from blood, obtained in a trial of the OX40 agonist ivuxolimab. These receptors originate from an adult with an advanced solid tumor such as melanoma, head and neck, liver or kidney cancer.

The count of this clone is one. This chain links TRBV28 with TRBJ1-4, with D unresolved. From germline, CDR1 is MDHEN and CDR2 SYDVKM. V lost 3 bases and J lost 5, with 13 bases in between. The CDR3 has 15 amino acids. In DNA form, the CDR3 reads TGTGCCAGCAGTTTTCTGTCTCCTAAGAATGAAAAACTGTTTTTT. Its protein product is CASSFLSPKNEKLFF.

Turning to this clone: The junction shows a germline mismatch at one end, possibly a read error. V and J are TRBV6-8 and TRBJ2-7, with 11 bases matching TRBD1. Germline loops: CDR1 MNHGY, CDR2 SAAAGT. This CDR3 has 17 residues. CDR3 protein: CAISEFSGTGGSYEQYF. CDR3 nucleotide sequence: TGTGCCATCAGTGAGTTCTCCGGGACAGGGGGTTCCTACGAGCAGTACTTC.

The CDR3 reads CAWSLYRTDSTGELFF. CDR3 nucleotide sequence: TGTGCCTGGAGTCTGTATAGGACCGATAGCACCGGGGAGCTGTTTTTT. The chain links TRBV30 to TRBJ2-2; D remains unclear. Germline assignment: CDR1 GTSNPN and CDR2 SVGIG (reference sequence). CDR3 size: 16 residues. The V gene lost 2 bases and the J gene lost 4 bases, with 17 bases spanning the gap.

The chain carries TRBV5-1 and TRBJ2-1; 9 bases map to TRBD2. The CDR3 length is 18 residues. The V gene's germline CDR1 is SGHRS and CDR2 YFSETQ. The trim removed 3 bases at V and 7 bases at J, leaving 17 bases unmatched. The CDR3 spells CASSSLSLAGGRFNEQFF. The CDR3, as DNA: TGCGCCAGCAGCTCCTTGAGCTTGGCGGGGGGGCGTTTTAATGAGCAGTTCTTC.

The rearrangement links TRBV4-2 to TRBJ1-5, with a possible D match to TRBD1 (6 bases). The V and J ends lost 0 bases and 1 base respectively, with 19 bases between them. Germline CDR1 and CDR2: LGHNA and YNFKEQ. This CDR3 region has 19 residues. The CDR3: CASSQDLGGGDRSNQPQHF. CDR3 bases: TGTGCCAGCAGCCAAGATTTGGGAGGAGGTGACAGGAGCAATCAGCCCCAGCATTTT.

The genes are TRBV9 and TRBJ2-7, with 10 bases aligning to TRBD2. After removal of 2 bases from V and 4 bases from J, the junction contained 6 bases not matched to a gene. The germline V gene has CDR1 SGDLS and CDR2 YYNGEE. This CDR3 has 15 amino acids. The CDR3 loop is CASSVTAGGVYEQYF. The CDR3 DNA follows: TGTGCCAGCAGCGTTACAGCGGGAGGGGTGTACGAGCAGTACTTC.

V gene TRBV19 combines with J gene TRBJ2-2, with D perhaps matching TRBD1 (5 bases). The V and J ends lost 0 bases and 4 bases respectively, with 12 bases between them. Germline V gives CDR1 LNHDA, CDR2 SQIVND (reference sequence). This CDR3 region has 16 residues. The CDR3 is CASSIDLWQGTGELFF. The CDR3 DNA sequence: TGTGCCAGTAGTATAGATCTGTGGCAGGGCACCGGGGAGCTGTTTTTT.

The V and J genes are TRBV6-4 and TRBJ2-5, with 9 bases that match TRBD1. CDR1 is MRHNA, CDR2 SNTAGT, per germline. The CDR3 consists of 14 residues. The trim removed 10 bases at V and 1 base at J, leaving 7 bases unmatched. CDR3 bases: TGTGCCAACATTCCGGACAGGGGCCAAGAGACCCAGTACTTC. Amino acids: CANIPDRGQETQYF.

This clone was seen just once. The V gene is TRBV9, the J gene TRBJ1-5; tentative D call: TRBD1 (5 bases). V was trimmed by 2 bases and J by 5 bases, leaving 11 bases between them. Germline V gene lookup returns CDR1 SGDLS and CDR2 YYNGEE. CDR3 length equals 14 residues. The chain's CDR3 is CASSVGLGDQPQHF. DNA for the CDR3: TGTGCCAGCAGCGTCGGACTGGGGGATCAGCCCCAGCATTTT.

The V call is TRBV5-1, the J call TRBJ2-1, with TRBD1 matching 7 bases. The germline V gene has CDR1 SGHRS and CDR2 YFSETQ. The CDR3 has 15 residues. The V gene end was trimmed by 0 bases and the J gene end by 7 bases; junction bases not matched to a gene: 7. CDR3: CASSLERARGNEQFF. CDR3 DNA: TGCGCCAGCAGCTTGGAACGGGCCAGGGGGAATGAGCAGTTCTTC.

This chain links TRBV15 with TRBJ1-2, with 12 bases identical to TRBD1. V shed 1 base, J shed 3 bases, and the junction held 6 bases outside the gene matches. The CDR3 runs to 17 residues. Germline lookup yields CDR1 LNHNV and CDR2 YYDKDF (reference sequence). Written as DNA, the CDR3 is TGTGCCACCAGCAGAGCCGGGACAGGGGGCCAGGACTATGGCTACACCTTC. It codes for CATSRAGTGGQDYGYTF.

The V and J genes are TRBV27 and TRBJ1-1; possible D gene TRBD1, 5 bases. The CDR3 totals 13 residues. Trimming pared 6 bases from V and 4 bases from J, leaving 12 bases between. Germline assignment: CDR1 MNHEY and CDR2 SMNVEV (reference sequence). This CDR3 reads CASSGGWGTEAFF. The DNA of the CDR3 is TGTGCCAGCAGCGGGGGGTGGGGCACTGAAGCTTTCTTT.

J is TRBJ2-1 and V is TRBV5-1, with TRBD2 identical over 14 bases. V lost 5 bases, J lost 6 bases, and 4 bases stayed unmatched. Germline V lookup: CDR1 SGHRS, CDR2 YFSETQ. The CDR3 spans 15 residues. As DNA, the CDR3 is TGCGCCAGCAGACAAGGACTAGCGGGAGGCAATGAGCAGTTCTTC. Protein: CASRQGLAGGNEQFF.

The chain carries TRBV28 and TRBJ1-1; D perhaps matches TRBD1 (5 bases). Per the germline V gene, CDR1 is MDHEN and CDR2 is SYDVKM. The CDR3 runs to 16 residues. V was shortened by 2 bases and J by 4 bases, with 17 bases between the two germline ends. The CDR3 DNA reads TGTGCCAGCAGTTTACCCTGGGGCCCGGGGTCCACTGAAGCTTTCTTT. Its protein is CASSLPWGPGSTEAFF.

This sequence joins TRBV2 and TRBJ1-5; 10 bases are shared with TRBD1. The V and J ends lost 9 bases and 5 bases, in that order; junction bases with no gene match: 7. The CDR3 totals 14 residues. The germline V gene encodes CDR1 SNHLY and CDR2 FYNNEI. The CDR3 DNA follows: TGTGCCAGTGACAGGGGGCGAGTCGATCAGCCCCAGCATTTT. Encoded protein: CASDRGRVDQPQHF.

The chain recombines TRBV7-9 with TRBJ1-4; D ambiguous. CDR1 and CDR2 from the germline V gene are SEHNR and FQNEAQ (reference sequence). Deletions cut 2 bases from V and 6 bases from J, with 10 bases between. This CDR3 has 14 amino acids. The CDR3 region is CASSLNQGDEKLFF. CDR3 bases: TGTGCCAGCAGCTTAAATCAAGGTGATGAAAAACTGTTTTTT.

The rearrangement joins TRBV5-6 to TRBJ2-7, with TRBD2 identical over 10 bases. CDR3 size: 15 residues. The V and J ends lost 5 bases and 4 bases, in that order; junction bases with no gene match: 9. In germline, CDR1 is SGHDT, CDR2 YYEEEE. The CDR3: CASSSLAGSRYEQYF. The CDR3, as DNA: TGTGCCAGCAGTTCACTAGCGGGATCCCGGTACGAGCAGTACTTC. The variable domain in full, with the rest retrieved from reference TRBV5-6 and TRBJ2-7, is DAGVTQSPTHLIKTRGQQVTLRCSPKSGHDTVSWYQQALGQGPQFIFQYYEEEERQRGNFPDRFSGHQFPNYSSELNVNALLLGDSALYLCASSSLAGSRYEQYFGPGTRLTVT.

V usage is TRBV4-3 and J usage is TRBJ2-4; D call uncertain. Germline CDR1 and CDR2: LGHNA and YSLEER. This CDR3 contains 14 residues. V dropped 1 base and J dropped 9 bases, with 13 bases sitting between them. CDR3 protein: CASSQVKVSGIQYF. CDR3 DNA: TGCGCCAGCAGCCAAGTAAAGGTTTCGGGCATTCAGTACTTC.